Listed here is a single TCR beta chain. Germline CDR1 and CDR2: SGHDN and FVKESK. This CDR3 contains 15 residues. Trimming shortened V by 2 bases and J by 0 bases, and 8 bases separated the two germline ends. This record comes from a study of blood T cells in healthy people across ages. Through a sample-barcoded 5' primer and a J-beta primer mix, a second PCR was run for roughly 7 to 11 cycles. TCRdb used MiXCR to reprocess the 5' RACE reads, holding one entry per CDR3 protein. The table shows 1,800,000 or so distinct CDR3 sequences, with about two fifths occurring only once. The chain is built from TRBV14 and TRBJ2-4, with unresolved D. The specimen was blood. The TCR was taken from a human donor in good health. In DNA form, the CDR3 reads TGTGCCAGCAGCCAAAAAGCGCTAGCCAAAAACATTCAGTACTTC. As protein: CASSQKALAKNIQYF. Full variable domain (rest looked up from reference TRBV14 and TRBJ2-4): EAGVTQFPSHSVIEKGQTVTLRCDPISGHDNLYWYRRVMGKEIKFLLHFVKESKQDESGMPNNRFLAERTGGTYSTLKVQPAELEDSGVYFCASSQKALAKNIQYFGAGTRLSVL.